This is a list of T cell receptor beta chains from one sample in a study of vaccination and CD4 T cells after COVID-19. The antigens these receptors bind are not known. Each CDR3 protein is one row after TCRdb ran MiXCR on the PCR reads. The sample consists of about 18,000 distinct CDR3 sequences, roughly two fifths of them appearing once. Here the sequenced sample was CD4+ T cells from blood, cultured in vitro, taken after SARS-CoV-2 vaccination. The receptors originated from a human donor who had recovered from COVID-19. CDR3s include the opening cysteine and the closing phenylalanine or tryptophan. A D gene is named only where the DNA matches it firmly. A row's size may be missing; if present it is once, few, many or a size class.

CDR3aa,v_gene,j_gene,d_gene,abundance
CASNSSTGLAGANVLTF,TRBV27,TRBJ2-6,.,.
CASSMGRGRTEAFF,TRBV19,TRBJ1-1,TRBD1,few
CASSSGRGSYEQYF,TRBV19,TRBJ2-7,TRBD2,.
CASSYSLWTEAFF,TRBV6-2/TRBV6-3,TRBJ1-1,.,once
CSARDSRYYGYTF,TRBV20-1,TRBJ1-2,TRBD1,.
CAFNRQRDTEAFF,TRBV30,TRBJ1-1,.,.
CASSESGRNTEAFF,TRBV25-1,TRBJ1-1,.,few
CASRPVGRKRDTEAFF,TRBV6-1,TRBJ1-1,.,once
CASRNGPNSPLHF,TRBV7-3,TRBJ1-6,.,few
CASSFGGLAAGNEQFF,TRBV7-9,TRBJ2-1,.,.
CASSTRDRADTQYF,TRBV6-1,TRBJ2-3,TRBD1,.
CASSIDPREQFF,TRBV19,TRBJ2-1,.,.
CASSSVRTSGGVDEQFF,TRBV7-9,TRBJ2-1,TRBD2,.
CASSLAGLAVTGELFF,TRBV7-6,TRBJ2-2,.,.
CSAATGGTQPQHF,TRBV20-1,TRBJ1-5,TRBD1,few
CATSDMTGGQETQYF,TRBV24-1,TRBJ2-5,TRBD1,few
CASSLGLAANTGELFF,TRBV6-1,TRBJ2-2,TRBD2,.
CASQKHGSPGYTF,TRBV19,TRBJ1-2,.,.
CASSETGGHQPQHF,TRBV6-1,TRBJ1-5,TRBD1,.
CASSSARGNTGELFF,TRBV11-3,TRBJ2-2,.,.
CASSLDGLIGETQYF,TRBV7-3,TRBJ2-5,.,.
CASSLRGGVAEAFF,TRBV12-3/TRBV12-4,TRBJ1-1,.,few
CASSQGVGGLANYGYTF,TRBV4-3,TRBJ1-2,TRBD1,once
CASRKGASTDTQYF,TRBV2,TRBJ2-3,.,.
CSARDRRRDFYNEQFF,TRBV20-1,TRBJ2-1,.,.
CASSLSGYRGQNTEAFF,TRBV7-2,TRBJ1-1,TRBD1,.
CASSPAGHYTF,TRBV7-3,TRBJ1-2,.,.
CASSLEVGREQETQYF,TRBV5-4,TRBJ2-5,TRBD2,few
CASSDRDRNQETQYF,TRBV2,TRBJ2-5,TRBD1,few